This T cell receptor (beta chain) was recovered during a study of beta chain features in type 1 diabetes. The wider study: Examined across all samples were some 99 million sorted cells. Overall study findings and caveats: A greater similarity of naive, central memory and Treg TCRB repertoires was seen among patients than among healthy donors. For cells with high TCR expression, cDNA sequencing could yield over-representation. All four CD4+ subsets of Type 1 diabetes patients contained TCRB CDR3s that were moderately but significantly shorter.

The whole isolated RNA underwent reverse transcription, so sequencing captured expressed TCRB transcripts. The protocol was immunoSEQ multiplex PCR, while the TCRdb copy is restricted to in-frame clones and leaves out a portion. The sample lists 330,000 or so clones; about 12% were seen once. V was clipped by 3 bases and J by 0 bases, with 12 bases between them. CDR3 length equals 16 residues. Germline lookup yields CDR1 ENHRY and CDR2 SYGVKD. A word on this clone: The target antigen is unknown.

This chain connects TRBV10-3 to TRBJ1-5; weak D call: TRBD1 (5 bases). Sequenced: naive CD4+ T cells from blood. The origin of this receptor is a woman aged 18 to 35 with type 1 diabetes. CDR3 residues: CAISDYGGNSNQPQHF. CDR3 nucleotides: TGTGCCATCAGTGATTACGGGGGAAATAGCAATCAGCCCCAGCATTTT.